This TCR beta chain stems from a study of shared clonotypes between healthy human individuals (dated by TCRdb to the early 2020s). At the level of the whole study: Three men and a couple of women, aged 18 to 49 years, made up the cohort. For each donor, CD4 naive and CD4 memory were each given three plates, CD8 naive was given two plates, and CD8 memory was given one plate. Blood TCR repertoires of a handful of healthy adults were deeply sequenced to estimate repertoire size and the extent of clonotype sharing between individuals. Different laboratories and diverse techniques were used to prepare libraries and sequence TCR repertoires, to increase sequencing depth and limit assay-specific biases. Each donor's leukapheresis produced roughly between roughly 0.9 and 8.9 billion PBMCs. The research as a whole found: Because the study included only a small number of donors, the genetic and exposure-history diversity represented was limited. Naive subsets generally had larger estimated clonotype richness than memory subsets did. Incomplete sequencing was indicated by rarefaction of sorted-subset datasets, despite the large sequencing depth. Pairwise subsampling indicated that sequencing depth was expected to affect the degree of clonotype sharing among donors. When a handful of donors were compared, the shared fraction of clonotypes was 5% to 6.5% for naive CD4, approximately 3.3% for naive CD8, roughly 2.5% for memory CD4, and approximately 0.4% for memory CD8. Sampling was restricted to blood, and TCR repertoires in tissues likely differ from the TCR repertoires found in blood. Compared with non-shared clonotypes, the clonotypes found in all four sorted-subset donors had higher generation probabilities.

Using the deep immunoSEQ assay, TCR CDR3 regions were amplified from genomic DNA by multiplex PCR. Extracted genomic DNA from each cell subset was distributed evenly across all wells of several immunoSEQ 96-well plates, and each plate was treated as a replicate. For sorted subsets, each replicate PCR was loaded with about 200 ng genomic DNA, equivalent to roughly 30,000 T cell genomes. The purified libraries were quantified using a Qubit 3.0 fluorometer, sized with a Bioanalyzer 2100, and then quantified again using the KAPA Library Quantification kit. Every immunoSEQ 96-well plate was sequenced on a separate single-read 150-cycle Illumina NextSeq 550 flow cell. Under the source paper's analysis protocol: Because only junctional sequences without quality scores were contained in the immunoSEQ output, filtering matching that applied to full-length reads could not be performed. To assign V/J genes and CDR3, sequences were annotated using PyIR, a Python wrapper for IgBLAST v1.9, with IMGT germline references. Reads were filtered out if the reads had weak V/J assignments (E-value above 1e-6), no CDR3, stop codons, out-of-frame junctions, or ambiguous translated residues. V3J clonotypes were defined as sequences sharing an identical inferred V gene, J gene, and CDR3 amino acid sequence. To compute the percentage overlap between repertoires, the number of shared unique clonotypes was divided by the size of the smaller repertoire. Repertoire richness was assessed with RTK rarefaction, the Chao1 estimator, and Recon v2.1 estimates of unobserved clonotypes. OLGA was used to compute generation probabilities for all TCRbeta clonotypes that the gDNA method yielded from several donors. The table comes from immuneACCESS by way of TCRdb, which keeps in-frame sequences with V and J called. Part of the clones is missing from these tables; in studies checked, under half for an unresolved V gene and the rest for unknown reasons. The DNA gave D and trimming, while V, J and clone size come from that table. Present in this sample are hundreds of thousands of clones, about 95% of which were seen just once. The ten largest clones take up over 0.1% of the sample.

Looking up the germline V gene (reference sequence) yields CDR1 LNHDA and CDR2 SQIVND. Counted from cysteine to phenylalanine, this CDR3 has 13 amino acids. Only the CDR3 part of the read is kept: 39 bases, read in frame from the first base. Trimming takes 3 bases from V and 2 bases from J, and the germline ends sit 7 bases apart. Turning to this clone: Its specific antigen is unknown. The sample holds no much larger clone one base away, and base qualities are not on file.

CD8 naive samples consisted of CD45RO-negative cells that were positively selected for CCR7, yielding a CD45RA+CCR7+ population without TemRA cells. Donors were healthy HIV-negative adults with no recently reported acute infections or vaccinations. Every donor was a Caucasian adult residing in Nashville, Tennessee, USA. Blood was obtained by leukapheresis, after which PBMCs were separated by Ficoll-Histopaque density gradient centrifugation and cryopreserved in liquid nitrogen vapor phase. Purity and quantity of every magnetically sorted T cell population were checked by analytical flow cytometry. Genomic DNA was isolated from each sorted fraction and quantified by UV absorbance on a Nanodrop 2000c.

The sequence was obtained from a woman aged 25-40 years in good health. Sequenced sample: naive CD8+ T cells sorted from blood. The meaning of the sample's cell subset or site label: CD45RA+CCR7+. The sequence is built from TRBV19 and TRBJ1-2; the D gene is unclear. CDR3 reads: CASSIFENYGYTF. The DNA sequence follows: TGTGCCAGTAGTATTTTTGAGAACTATGGCTACACCTTC.